Following are 22 T cell receptor beta chains from one sample sequenced in a study of cytomegalovirus exposure and HLA in healthy donors. The PCR ran on 60 Vbeta and 13 Jbeta primers. Assay: immunoSEQ multiplex PCR; the TCRdb copy retains only in-frame clones and omits some. The top ten hold less than 4.5% of the sample, which has 95,000 to 150,000 clones, 73% seen once. Input material: PBMCs. The source is a woman in her forties in good health and CMV-seronegative.

This clone was observed a few times. The chain has TRBV12-5 and TRBJ2-7; 7 positions agree with TRBD2. Losses at the gene ends were 9 bases for V and 0 bases for J; bases not matched to a gene: 5. Germline V gene lookup returns CDR1 LGHNT and CDR2 FRNRAP. This CDR3 is built from 13 residues. The CDR3, as DNA: TGTGCTAGCCGTCCTAGCGGCTCCTACGAGCAGTACTTC. It translates to CASRPSGSYEQYF.

The V call is TRBV4-3, the J call TRBJ2-7; 8 bases fit TRBD2. The CDR3 is 16 amino acids. After removal of 0 bases from V and 3 bases from J, the junction contained 7 bases not matched to a gene. Germline lookup yields CDR1 LGHNA and CDR2 YSLEER. This chain's CDR3 is CASSQEWVAGIYEQYF. The CDR3 nucleotides are TGCGCCAGCAGCCAAGAATGGGTAGCGGGGATCTACGAGCAGTACTTC.

The chain uses TRBV28 and TRBJ2-7; a possible D gene is TRBD2 (6 bases). The V gene lost 2 bases and the J gene lost 5 bases, with 13 bases spanning the gap. This CDR3 is 14 amino acids long. CDR1 is MDHEN, CDR2 SYDVKM, per germline. CDR3 loop: CASSLQLANDEQYF. For the CDR3, the DNA is TGTGCCAGCAGTTTACAACTAGCTAACGACGAGCAGTACTTC.

The chain combines TRBV19 with TRBJ2-7, with 8 bases that match TRBD1. The V and J ends lost 10 bases and 3 bases, in that order; junction bases with no gene match: 8. Germline V lookup: CDR1 LNHDA, CDR2 SQIVND (reference sequence). The CDR3 consists of 13 residues. The CDR3 reads CATPGQGVYEQYF. The CDR3 DNA sequence: TGTGCCACCCCAGGACAGGGCGTCTACGAGCAGTACTTC.

The chain carries TRBV19 and TRBJ1-2; the match to TRBD1 covers 9 bases. Germline V gene sequence: CDR1 LNHDA, CDR2 SQIVND (reference sequence). V gave up 0 bases and J gave up 2 bases; unmatched junction bases: 4. The CDR3 consists of 16 residues. This chain's CDR3 is CASSIDLGTGNYGYTF. As DNA, the CDR3 is TGTGCCAGTAGTATAGATCTCGGGACAGGGAACTATGGCTACACCTTC.

The chain uses TRBV7-9 and TRBJ2-2; 12 bases fit TRBD2. V gave up 3 bases and J gave up 1 base; unmatched junction bases: 9. CDR1 and CDR2 (germline): SEHNR, FQNEAQ (reference sequence). The CDR3 length is 19 residues. CDR3 sequence reads: CASSFRRWTSGENTGELFF. The CDR3 nucleotides read TGTGCCAGCAGCTTCCGACGGTGGACTAGCGGGGAGAACACCGGGGAGCTGTTTTTT.

This clone was found once. J is TRBJ1-1 and V is TRBV19; 8 positions match TRBD1. From germline, CDR1 is LNHDA and CDR2 SQIVND (reference sequence). The CDR3 runs 12 residues. V was pared by 6 bases and J by 6 bases, with 3 bases of the junction left unmatched. As DNA, the CDR3 is TGTGCCAGTAGGGACAGGGACTCTGAAGCTTTCTTT. Protein: CASRDRDSEAFF.

The rearrangement uses TRBV4-1 and TRBJ1-3; 10 bases are a match to TRBD1. The CDR3 spans 16 residues. J was trimmed by 4 bases and V by 2 bases; bases with no gene match: 5. In germline, CDR1 is MGHRA, CDR2 YSYEKL. DNA of the CDR3: TGCGCCAGCAGCCAACCGGGACAGGGGAAAGGAAACACCATATATTTT. It codes for CASSQPGQGKGNTIYF.

CDR3 nucleotides: TGCGCCAGCAGCTTGGAATTAGCGGGAGGGGCAGATACGCAGTATTTT. Translation gives CASSLELAGGADTQYF. The V gene is TRBV5-1, the J gene TRBJ2-3; 11 bases agree with TRBD2. V dropped 0 bases and J dropped 4; count of bases not matched to a gene: 4. The CDR3 is 16 amino acids. Germline CDR1 SGHRS, CDR2 YFSETQ.

V is TRBV5-1 and J is TRBJ2-5; TRBD2 matches at 12 bases. After removal of 0 bases from V and 7 bases from J, the junction contained 7 bases not matched to a gene. CDR3 length: 16 residues. CDR1 and CDR2 (germline): SGHRS, YFSETQ. The CDR3 sequence: CASSLAMASGGVTQYF. In nucleotides, the CDR3 is TGCGCCAGCAGCTTGGCCATGGCTAGCGGGGGGGTGACCCAGTACTTC.

The rearrangement links TRBV27 to TRBJ1-2; 11 bases are a match to TRBD1. CDR1 and CDR2 from the germline V gene are MNHEY and SMNVEV (reference sequence). With V trimmed by 9 bases and J by 8 bases, 5 bases remained unmatched. This CDR3 has 12 amino acids. CDR3 protein: CASPRDRGGYTF. The CDR3 bases are TGTGCCAGTCCCCGGGACAGGGGGGGCTACACCTTC.

The CDR3 sequence: CASTLFWGGVSYEQYF. Here the CDR3 DNA reads TGTGCCAGCACCTTATTCTGGGGCGGCGTCTCCTACGAGCAGTACTTC. This chain uses TRBV5-4 with TRBJ2-7; D possibly corresponds to TRBD1 (5 bases). Trimming removed 6 bases at V and 0 bases at J, with 19 bases between. CDR1 and CDR2 (germline): SGHNT, YYREEE (reference sequence). The CDR3 loop spans 16 amino acids.

The chain has TRBV11-2 and TRBJ1-2; TRBD1 might be the D (5 bases). The CDR3 runs 15 residues. V gave up 5 bases and J gave up 4 bases, with 17 bases separating them. Germline V CDR1 and CDR2: SGHAT, FQNNGV. CDR3 DNA: TGTGCCAGCAGCCACTACCAGGCCAGGGCCTATGGCTACACCTTC. Translation: CASSHYQARAYGYTF. The complete variable domain, with remaining parts taken from reference TRBV11-2 and TRBJ1-2, reads EAGVAQSPRYKIIEKRQSVAFWCNPISGHATLYWYQQILGQGPKLLIQFQNNGVVDDSQLPKDRFSAERLKGVDSTLKIQPAKLEDSAVYLCASSHYQARAYGYTFGSGTRLTVV.

The chain employs TRBV28 and TRBJ1-5; 7 positions match TRBD1. V shed 11 bases and J 0 bases; nucleotides not matched to a gene: 7. Germline loops: CDR1 MDHEN, CDR2 SYDVKM. The CDR3 spans 14 residues. CDR3 nucleotide sequence: TGTGCCTCCAGGGGGGTATATAGCAATCAGCCCCAGCATTTT. It encodes CASRGVYSNQPQHF.

The V and J genes are TRBV29-1 and TRBJ1-2, with 7 bases that match TRBD1. This CDR3 has 14 residues. Unmatched junction bases numbered 8, after V lost 5 bases and J lost 2 bases. Germline V gene lookup returns CDR1 SQVTM and CDR2 ANQGSEA. The CDR3 sequence: CSVTRTGPNYGYTF. DNA for the CDR3: TGCAGCGTTACAAGGACAGGACCAAACTATGGCTACACCTTC.

The chain links TRBV30 to TRBJ1-6; no clear D. Trimming took off 3 bases at V and 5 bases at J, with 14 bases between the two ends. Germline V gives CDR1 GTSNPN, CDR2 SVGIG (reference sequence). The CDR3 is made up of 15 amino acids. The CDR3 DNA sequence: TGTGCCTGGAGGCGGATAGACTACCATAATTCACCCCTCCACTTT. This translates into CAWRRIDYHNSPLHF.

This clone was found a few times. The chain uses TRBV7-9 and TRBJ2-1; tentative D call: TRBD2 (5 bases). CDR3 size: 16 residues. V shed 0 bases and J shed 1 base, with 10 bases lying between them. From germline, CDR1 is SEHNR and CDR2 FQNEAQ (reference sequence). CDR3 DNA sequence: TGTGCCAGCAGCTTAGCTCTAGCCAGTTCCTACAATGAGCAGTTCTTC. It specifies CASSLALASSYNEQFF.

The rearrangement joins TRBV19 to TRBJ2-3; the D gene is possibly TRBD2 (6 bases). V gave up 2 bases and J gave up 3 bases, with 15 bases separating them. Germline-derived CDR1 and CDR2 are LNHDA and SQIVND (reference sequence). The CDR3 is 16 residues long. Here the CDR3 reads CASSILATPFTDTQYF. As DNA, the CDR3 is TGTGCCAGTAGTATACTAGCGACACCCTTTACAGATACGCAGTATTTT.

This clone was picked up one time. V is TRBV7-9 and J is TRBJ2-6, with D possibly being TRBD1 (6 bases). V was trimmed by 11 bases and J by 0 bases, leaving 14 bases between them. The CDR3 has 15 residues. In germline, CDR1 is SEHNR, CDR2 FQNEAQ (reference sequence). CDR3 residues: CAPQGTPSGANVLTF. As DNA, the CDR3 is TGTGCCCCCCAGGGGACCCCCTCTGGGGCCAACGTCCTGACTTTC.

The CDR3: CASSIDQRGGADTQYF. CDR3 nucleotides: TGTGCCAGCTCTATCGACCAGCGGGGGGGCGCAGATACGCAGTATTTT. This chain joins TRBV18 and TRBJ2-3; 10 positions agree with TRBD2. CDR3 length equals 16 residues. CDR1 is KGHSH and CDR2 is LQKENI in the germline V gene. V gave up 6 bases and J gave up 4 bases; unmatched junction bases: 10.

The chain is built from TRBV11-3 and TRBJ2-2, with 10 bases aligning to TRBD1. The CDR3 totals 15 residues. J gave up 3 bases and V 4 bases, and 2 bases lay outside the gene matches. Germline CDR1 is SGHNT and CDR2 is YENEEA. The CDR3 DNA sequence: TGTGCCAGCAGCTCGACAGGGGGCCACACCGGGGAGCTGTTTTTT. It codes for CASSSTGGHTGELFF.

This chain joins TRBV5-5 and TRBJ2-3, with 9 bases lining up with TRBD1. Per the germline V gene, CDR1 is SGHKS and CDR2 is YYEKEE (reference sequence). The CDR3 sequence is 15 residues long. V lost 5 bases to trimming and J lost 3 bases; unmatched junction nucleotides: 7. The CDR3 region is CASRTGTGRTDTQYF. The CDR3 DNA sequence: TGTGCCAGCAGAACCGGGACAGGGCGAACAGATACGCAGTATTTT.